The source of this T cell receptor (beta chain) is a study of blood T cell repertoires in COVID-19. Study-level information: Samples came from the United States, Italy and Spain, spanning acute and convalescent COVID-19. Sources were T cells, B-cell-depleted T cells, or PBMCs; the material itself was cDNA or gDNA.

V shed 0 bases and J shed 5 bases, with 22 bases lying between them. This CDR3 contains 18 residues. Germline V gene data show CDR1 as LGHDT and CDR2 as YNNKEL (reference sequence). Per the original data handling: It was from reference gene primer amplification that nucleated cell counts were estimated. Using immunoSEQ multiplex PCR, the repertoire was profiled, and TCRdb retains in-frame clones only, with some absent. Clone size and V and J calls were adopted from that table, with D and trimming inferred from the DNA. In the table there are some 200,000 clones, around nine tenths of which are singletons.

This TCR came from a man in his forties or fifties with active or convalescent COVID-19. The rearrangement uses TRBV3-1 (or the pseudogene TRBV3-2) and TRBJ2-5; possible D gene TRBD2, 5 bases. Source material: peripheral blood. The CDR3 sequence: CASSQDLASGRTRETQYF. CDR3 nucleotide sequence: TGTGCCAGCAGCCAAGATTTGGCGAGCGGTCGAACTCGGGAGACCCAGTACTTC.